This T cell receptor (beta chain) was observed in a study of T-cell memory formation after mild COVID-19. Broader study findings: Contracting CD4+ clones sat mainly in CM and EM; CD8+ in EMRA.

The sample holds a few counts of this clonotype. The antigen remains unidentified. One entry per CDR3 protein results from TCRdb running MiXCR on the 5' RACE reads. This sample has a few hundred thousand distinct CDR3 sequences, with about 20% found just once. CDR1 KGHDR and CDR2 SFDVKD come from the germline V gene. Losses at the gene ends were 5 bases for V and 6 bases for J; bases not matched to a gene: 19. The CDR3 is made up of 18 amino acids. The chain couples TRBV24-1 to TRBJ2-7, with 9 nucleotides matching TRBD1. Sequenced input: PBMCs or a T cell subset sorted from them (not recorded which). The source of this sequence is a man between 18 and 29 years old who had mild COVID-19 (a few samples of this study predate the infection). Cell type and time point are not known. This chain's CDR3 is CATSGTAGQGFRVGEQYV. The DNA of the CDR3 is TGTGCCACCAGTGGGACGGCGGGACAGGGATTTCGGGTTGGCGAGCAGTACGTC.